This TCR beta chain was found in a study of PD-L1 blockade in urothelial cancer. Study overall: As for prior chemotherapy regimens, patients had received 0 to 3. At 3 weeks (second dose) and 6 weeks after starting treatment, blood was analyzed. Study-level results: Better survival was predicted by below-median pretreatment blood TCR clonality.

There are 16 residues in the CDR3. Germline assignment: CDR1 SGHRS and CDR2 YFSETQ. After removal of 4 bases from V and 7 bases from J, the junction contained 14 bases not matched to a gene. In regard to this clone: Its antigen remains unknown.

As for time point: pretreatment peripheral blood. Clones were read by immunoSEQ multiplex PCR, and TCRdb kept only the in-frame ones, dropping some. The repertoire holds about 17,000 clones, with about 88% as singletons. The clonotype originates from a man between 65 and 85 years old with urothelial cancer. The starting material was PBMCs, obtained around atezolizumab (anti-PD-L1) treatment. The chain links TRBV5-1 to TRBJ2-5; 9 positions match TRBD1. The CDR3 here is CASSHFGQGKVGTQYF. CDR3 DNA: TGCGCCAGCAGCCACTTCGGACAGGGGAAGGTGGGGACCCAGTACTTC. The whole variable domain, remainder taken from reference TRBV5-1 and TRBJ2-5, is KAGVTQTPRYLIKTRGQQVTLSCSPISGHRSVSWYQQTPGQGLQFLFEYFSETQRNKGNFPGRFSGRQFSNSRSEMNVSTLELGDSALYLCASSHFGQGKVGTQYFGPGTRLLVL.